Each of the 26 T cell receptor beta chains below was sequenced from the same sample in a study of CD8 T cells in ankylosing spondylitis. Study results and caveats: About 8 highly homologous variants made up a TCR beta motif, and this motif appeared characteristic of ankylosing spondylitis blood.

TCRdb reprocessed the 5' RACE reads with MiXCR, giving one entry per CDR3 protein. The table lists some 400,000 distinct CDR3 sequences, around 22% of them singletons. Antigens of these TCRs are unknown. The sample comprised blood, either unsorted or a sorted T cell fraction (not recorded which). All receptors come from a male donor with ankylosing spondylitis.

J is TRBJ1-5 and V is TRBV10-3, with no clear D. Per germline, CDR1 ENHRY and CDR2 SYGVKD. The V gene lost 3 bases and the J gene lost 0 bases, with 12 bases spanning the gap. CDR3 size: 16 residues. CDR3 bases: TGTGCCATCAGTGACTACGACCGGTATAGCAATCAGCCCCAGCATTTT. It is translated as CAISDYDRYSNQPQHF.

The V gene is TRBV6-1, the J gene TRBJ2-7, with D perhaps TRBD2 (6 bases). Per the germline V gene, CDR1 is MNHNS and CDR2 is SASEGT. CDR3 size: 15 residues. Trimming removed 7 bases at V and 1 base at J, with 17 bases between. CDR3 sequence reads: CASKEEGRSSYEQYF. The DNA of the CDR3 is TGTGCCAGCAAGGAGGAGGGGCGTTCGTCCTACGAGCAGTACTTC.

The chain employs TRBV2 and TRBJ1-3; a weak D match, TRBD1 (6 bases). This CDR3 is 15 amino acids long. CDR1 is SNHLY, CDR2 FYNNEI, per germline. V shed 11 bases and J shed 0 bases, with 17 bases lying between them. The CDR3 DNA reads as TGTGCCTTACGAAGCCAGGGGAGCTCTGGAAACACCATATATTTT. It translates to CALRSQGSSGNTIYF.

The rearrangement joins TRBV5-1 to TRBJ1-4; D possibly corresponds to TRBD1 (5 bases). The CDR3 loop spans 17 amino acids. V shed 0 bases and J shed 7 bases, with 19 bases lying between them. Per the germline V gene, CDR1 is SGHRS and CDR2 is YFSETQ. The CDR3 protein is CASSLVPSQGGTEKLFF. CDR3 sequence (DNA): TGCGCCAGCAGCTTGGTTCCCTCTCAGGGTGGGACTGAAAAACTGTTTTTT.

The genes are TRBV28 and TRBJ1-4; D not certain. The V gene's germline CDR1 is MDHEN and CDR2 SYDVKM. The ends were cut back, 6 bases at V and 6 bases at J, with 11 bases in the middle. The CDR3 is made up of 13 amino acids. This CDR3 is CASRDPVDEKLFF. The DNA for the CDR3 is TGTGCCAGCAGAGACCCCGTGGATGAAAAACTGTTTTTT.

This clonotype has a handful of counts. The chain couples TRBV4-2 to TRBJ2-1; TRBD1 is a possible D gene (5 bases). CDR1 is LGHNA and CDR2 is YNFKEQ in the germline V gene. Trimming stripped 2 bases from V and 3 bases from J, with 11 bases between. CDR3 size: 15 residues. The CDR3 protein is CASSQLLGVYNEQFF. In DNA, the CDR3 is TGTGCCAGCAGCCAACTCCTAGGGGTCTACAATGAGCAGTTCTTC.

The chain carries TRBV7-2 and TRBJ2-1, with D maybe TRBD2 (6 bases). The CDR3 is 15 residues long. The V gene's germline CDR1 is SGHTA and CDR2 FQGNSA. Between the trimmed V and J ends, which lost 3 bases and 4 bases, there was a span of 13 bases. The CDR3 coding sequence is TGTGCCAGCAGCTTTCGCGGGGCGCTTTACAATGAGCAGTTCTTC. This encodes CASSFRGALYNEQFF. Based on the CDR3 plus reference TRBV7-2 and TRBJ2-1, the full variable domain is GAGVSQSPSNKVTEKGKDVELRCDPISGHTALYWYRQSLGQGLEFLIYFQGNSAPDKSGLPSDRFSAERTGGSVSTLTIQRTQQEDSAVYLCASSFRGALYNEQFFGPGTRLTVL.

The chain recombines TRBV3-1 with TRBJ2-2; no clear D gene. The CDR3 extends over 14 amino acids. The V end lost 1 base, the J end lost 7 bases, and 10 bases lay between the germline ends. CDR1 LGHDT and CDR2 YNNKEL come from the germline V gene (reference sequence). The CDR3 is CASSQGSWSGELFF. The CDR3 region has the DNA TGTGCCAGCAGCCAAGGATCATGGAGCGGGGAGCTGTTTTTT.

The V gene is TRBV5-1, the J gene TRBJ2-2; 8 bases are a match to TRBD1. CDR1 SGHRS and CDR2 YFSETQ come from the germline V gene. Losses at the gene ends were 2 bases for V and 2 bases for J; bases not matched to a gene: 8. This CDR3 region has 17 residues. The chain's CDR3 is CASSFPPGQGNTGELFF. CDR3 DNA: TGCGCCAGCAGCTTTCCCCCCGGACAGGGAAACACCGGGGAGCTGTTTTTT.

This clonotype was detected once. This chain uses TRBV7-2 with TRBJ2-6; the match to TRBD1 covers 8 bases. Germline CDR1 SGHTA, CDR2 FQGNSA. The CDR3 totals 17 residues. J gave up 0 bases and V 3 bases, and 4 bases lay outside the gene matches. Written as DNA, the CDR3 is TGTGCCAGCAGCTTGCGGGGACAGGTCTCTGGGGCCAACGTCCTGACTTTC. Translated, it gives CASSLRGQVSGANVLTF.

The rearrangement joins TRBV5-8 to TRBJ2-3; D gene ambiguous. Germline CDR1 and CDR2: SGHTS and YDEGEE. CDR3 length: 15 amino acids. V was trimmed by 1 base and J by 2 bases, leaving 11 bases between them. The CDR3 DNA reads TGTGCCAGCAGCTTGTGGTACAGTTCCACAGATACGCAGTATTTT. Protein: CASSLWYSSTDTQYF.

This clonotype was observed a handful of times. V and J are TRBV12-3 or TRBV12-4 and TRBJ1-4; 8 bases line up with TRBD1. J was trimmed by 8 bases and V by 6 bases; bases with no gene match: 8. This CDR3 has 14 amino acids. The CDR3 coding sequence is TGTGCCAGCAGCCGAGGGACAGGACGAGAAAAACTGTTTTTT. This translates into CASSRGTGREKLFF.

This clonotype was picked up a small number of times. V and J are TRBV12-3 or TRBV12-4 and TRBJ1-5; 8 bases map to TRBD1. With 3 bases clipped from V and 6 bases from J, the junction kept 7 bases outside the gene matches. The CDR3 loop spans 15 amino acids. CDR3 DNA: TGTGCCAGCAGTTTGCGTGGACAGGGTTTTCAGCCCCAGCATTTT. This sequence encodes CASSLRGQGFQPQHF.

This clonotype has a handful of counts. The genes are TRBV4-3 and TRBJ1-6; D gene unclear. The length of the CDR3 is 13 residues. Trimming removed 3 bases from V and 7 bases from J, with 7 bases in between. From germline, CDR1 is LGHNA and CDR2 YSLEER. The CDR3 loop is CASSQARNSPLHF. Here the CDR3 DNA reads TGCGCCAGCAGCCAGGCAAGGAATTCACCCCTCCACTTT.

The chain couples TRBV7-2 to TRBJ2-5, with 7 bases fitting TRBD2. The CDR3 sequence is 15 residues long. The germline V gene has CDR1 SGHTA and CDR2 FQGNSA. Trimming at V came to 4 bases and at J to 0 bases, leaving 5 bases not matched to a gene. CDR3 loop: CASSSLAVYQETQYF. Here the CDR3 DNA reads TGTGCCAGCAGCTCCCTAGCGGTGTACCAAGAGACCCAGTACTTC. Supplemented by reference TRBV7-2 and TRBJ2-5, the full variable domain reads GAGVSQSPSNKVTEKGKDVELRCDPISGHTALYWYRQSLGQGLEFLIYFQGNSAPDKSGLPSDRFSAERTGGSVSTLTIQRTQQEDSAVYLCASSSLAVYQETQYFGPGTRLLVL.

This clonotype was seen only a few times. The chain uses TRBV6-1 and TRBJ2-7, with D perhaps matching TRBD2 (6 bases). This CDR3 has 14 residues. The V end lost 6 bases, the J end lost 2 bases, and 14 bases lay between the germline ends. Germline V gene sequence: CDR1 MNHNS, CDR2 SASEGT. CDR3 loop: CASRPLGGPYEQYF. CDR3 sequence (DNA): TGTGCCAGCAGACCTCTGGGGGGACCCTACGAGCAGTACTTC.

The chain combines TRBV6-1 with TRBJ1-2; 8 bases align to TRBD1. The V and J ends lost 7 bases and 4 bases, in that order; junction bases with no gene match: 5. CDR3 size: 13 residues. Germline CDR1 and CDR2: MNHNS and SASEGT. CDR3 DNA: TGTGCCAGCAATCGCGGACAGGGCTATGGCTACACCTTC. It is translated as CASNRGQGYGYTF.

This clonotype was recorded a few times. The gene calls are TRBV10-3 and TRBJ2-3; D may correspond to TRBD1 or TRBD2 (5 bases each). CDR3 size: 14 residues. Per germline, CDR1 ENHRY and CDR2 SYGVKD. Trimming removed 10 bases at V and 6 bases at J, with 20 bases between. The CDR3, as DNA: TGTGCCACCTCGGCTCAGCTCGAGGGGGATACGCAGTATTTT. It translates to CATSAQLEGDTQYF.

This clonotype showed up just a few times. The CDR3 DNA follows: TGCGCCAGCAGCTTGCGACTAGCGGGAGGCGAGCAGTTCTTC. Translating gives CASSLRLAGGEQFF. V usage is TRBV5-1 and J usage is TRBJ2-1, with 13 bases fitting TRBD2. CDR1 is SGHRS and CDR2 is YFSETQ in the germline V gene. Trimming at V came to 1 base and at J to 10 bases, leaving 2 bases not matched to a gene. This CDR3 region has 14 residues.

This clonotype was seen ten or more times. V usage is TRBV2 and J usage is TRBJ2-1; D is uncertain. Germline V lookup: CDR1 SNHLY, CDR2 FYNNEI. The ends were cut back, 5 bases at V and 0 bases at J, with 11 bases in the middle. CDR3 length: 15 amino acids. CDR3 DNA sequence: TGTGCCAGCAGTTTGCAGCGACCCTCCTACAATGAGCAGTTCTTC. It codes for CASSLQRPSYNEQFF.

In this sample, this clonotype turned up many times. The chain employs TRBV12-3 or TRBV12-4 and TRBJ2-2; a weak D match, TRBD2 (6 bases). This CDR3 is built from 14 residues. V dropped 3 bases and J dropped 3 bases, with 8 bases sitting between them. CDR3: CASSFGGDTGELFF. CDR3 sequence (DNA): TGTGCCAGCAGTTTCGGGGGAGACACCGGGGAGCTGTTTTTT.

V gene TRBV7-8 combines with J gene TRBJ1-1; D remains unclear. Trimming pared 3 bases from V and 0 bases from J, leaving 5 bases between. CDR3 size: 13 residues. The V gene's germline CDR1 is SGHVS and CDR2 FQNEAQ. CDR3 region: CASSFLVNTEAFF. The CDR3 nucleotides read TGTGCCAGCAGCTTCCTGGTGAACACTGAAGCTTTCTTT.

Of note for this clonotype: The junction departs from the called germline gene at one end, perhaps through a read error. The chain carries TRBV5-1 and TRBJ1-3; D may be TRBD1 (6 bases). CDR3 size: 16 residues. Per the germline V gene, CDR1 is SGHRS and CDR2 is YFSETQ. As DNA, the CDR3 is TGCGCCAGCAGCTTGGCGGGGGCGGTCTCTGGAAACACCATGTATTTT. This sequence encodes CASSLAGAVSGNTMYF. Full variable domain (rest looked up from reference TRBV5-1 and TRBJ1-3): KAGVTQTPRYLIKTRGQQVTLSCSPISGHRSVSWYQQTPGQGLQFLFEYFSETQRNKGNFPGRFSGRQFSNSRSEMNVSTLELGDSALYLCASSLAGAVSGNTMYFGEGSWLTVV.

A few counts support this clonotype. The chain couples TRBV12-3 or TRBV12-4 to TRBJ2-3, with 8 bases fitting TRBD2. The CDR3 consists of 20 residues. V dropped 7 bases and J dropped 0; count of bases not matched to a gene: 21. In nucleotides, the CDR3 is TGTGCCAGCATCCGAGGGTCGCCGGGACTAGTCCTTTTTAGCACAGATACGCAGTATTTT. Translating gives CASIRGSPGLVLFSTDTQYF.

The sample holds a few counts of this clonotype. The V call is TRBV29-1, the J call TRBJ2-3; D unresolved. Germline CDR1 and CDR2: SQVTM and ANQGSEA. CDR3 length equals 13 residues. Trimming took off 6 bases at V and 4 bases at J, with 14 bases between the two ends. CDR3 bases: TGCAGCGTGGCTGATACGGGCGCAGATACGCAGTATTTT. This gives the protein CSVADTGADTQYF.

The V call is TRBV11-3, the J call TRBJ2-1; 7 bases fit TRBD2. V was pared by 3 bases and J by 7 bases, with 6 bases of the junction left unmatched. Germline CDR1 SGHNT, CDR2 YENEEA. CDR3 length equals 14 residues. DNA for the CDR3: TGTGCCAGCAGCTTTGGGGGGGAGAGGAATGAGCAGTTCTTC. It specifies CASSFGGERNEQFF.